The rows below give T cell receptor beta chains drawn from one sample of a study of shared clonotypes between healthy human individuals. The repertoire was sequenced with immunoSEQ multiplex PCR; TCRdb's copy has only in-frame clones and lacks some. The sample lists a few million clones, more than 85% occurring once. Sequencing was performed on naive CD4+ T cells from PBMCs. Receptors were obtained from a man younger than 35 in good health. Some clones in this sample may be carry-over from other donors' samples. Both conserved end residues are part of each CDR3. Fields, in order: J gene, V gene, CDR3 protein.

>.|TRBV2
CASSGQGRYYEQYF
>TRBJ2-4|TRBV5-6
CASSLTVAAGIQYF
>TRBJ2-1|TRBV9
CASSERGYPYNEQFF
>TRBJ1-4|TRBV7-9
CASSLGDRGGKLFF
>TRBJ1-5|TRBV27
CASSDRTGPAQHF
>TRBJ1-1|TRBV6-5
CASHKTTGAGTEAFF
>TRBJ1-2|TRBV4-3
CASSQVPVNYGYTF
>TRBJ1-5|TRBV7-2
CASSHNGEGRYLGNQPQHF
>TRBJ2-7|TRBV5-6
CASTRDRGGEQYF
>TRBJ2-1|TRBV11-3
CASSKGGLDNEQFF
>TRBJ2-7|TRBV7-2
CASSFRGAEQYF
>TRBJ2-5|TRBV7-8
CASSLAMGPPGETQYF
>TRBJ2-7|TRBV5-1
CASSLTGLEPYEQYF
>TRBJ2-5|TRBV5-4
CASTLGRQQETQYF
>TRBJ2-4|TRBV5-1
CASSQGSSTNQNIQYF
>TRBJ2-7|TRBV29-1
CSVRQGGSSYEQYF
>TRBJ2-6|TRBV25-1
CASRGSGANVLTF
>TRBJ2-7|TRBV7-9
CASSQEYEQYF
>TRBJ2-3|TRBV11-2
CASSLGRGGDTQYF
>TRBJ2-6|TRBV2
CASRDGVAGANVLTF
>TRBJ1-2|TRBV10-3
CAIRDDNYGYTF
>TRBJ2-5|TRBV18
CASSPPGGFQETQYF
>TRBJ1-2|TRBV10-3
CAISDSGTAVAF
>TRBJ2-6|TRBV6-1
CASSDYSPGANVLTF
>TRBJ1-1|TRBV16
CASRRQGPTEAFF
>TRBJ2-1|TRBV7-9
CASSSGGEQFF
>TRBJ2-3|TRBV10-2
CATIPRQTTDTQYF
>TRBJ2-6|TRBV28
CASSLPGTAFSGANVLTF
>TRBJ2-7|TRBV28
CASKTGGSYEQYF
>TRBJ2-4|TRBV28
CASNGLGPQNIQYF
>TRBJ2-1|TRBV11-2
CASSFYREQFF
>TRBJ2-2|TRBV7-6
CASKRLAQNTGELFF
>TRBJ1-1|TRBV18
CASSPQGRHNTEAFF
>TRBJ2-4|TRBV4-3
CASSQDPAGGPNIQYF
>TRBJ2-3|TRBV1
CTSSQDLGRGGTDTQYF
>TRBJ1-1|TRBV19
CASSIVAGSNTEAFF
>TRBJ2-5|TRBV9
CASSVGLGVIETQYF
>TRBJ2-5|TRBV18
CASLRGTLANQETQYF
>TRBJ2-7|TRBV10-3
CAISLGTSGTGEQYF
>TRBJ1-1|TRBV5-1
CASSVGGRANTEAFF
>TRBJ1-1|TRBV5-1
CASSWPLGGGTEAFF
>TRBJ2-2|TRBV5-1
CASRKLENTGELFF
>TRBJ2-7|TRBV6-6
CASSRLSYEQYF
>TRBJ1-2|TRBV5-6
CASSFFGNYGYTF
>TRBJ2-7|TRBV14
CASSQGLANSYEQYF
>TRBJ2-2|TRBV11-2
CASSIQGGTGELFF
>TRBJ2-5|TRBV11-2
CASSFSRIQETQYF
>TRBJ1-3|TRBV7-9
CASSLVSGLGNTIYF
>TRBJ2-1|TRBV18
CASSPGPFGEQFF
>TRBJ2-7|TRBV5-4
CASSRGGLAYEQYF
>TRBJ2-1|TRBV5-4
CASSPNLAGLNREQFF
>TRBJ2-6|TRBV28
CASGGSGANVLTF
>TRBJ2-6|TRBV28
CASQGTGAGANVLTF